This T cell receptor (beta chain) was found in a study of blood T cells in healthy people across ages. Study summary: About one barcoded beta molecule per two T cells was captured by template switching.

Through a sample-barcoded 5' primer and a J-beta primer mix, a second PCR was run for about 6 to 11 cycles. TCRdb redid the calling of the 5' RACE reads with MiXCR, one entry per CDR3 protein. The repertoire holds hundreds of thousands of distinct CDR3 sequences, less than 45% seen once, with approximately 31% in the top ten. Material for sequencing was blood. The receptor was isolated from a man older than 75 in good health.

CDR3 amino acids: CASSSLAGGTYEQYF. The CDR3 DNA reads TGTGCCAGCAGTTCCTTAGCGGGAGGGACCTACGAGCAGTACTTC. This chain links TRBV6-2 or TRBV6-3 with TRBJ2-7, with 11 bases aligning to TRBD2. The CDR3 consists of 15 residues. Per germline, CDR1 MNHEY and CDR2 SVGEGT. V dropped 4 bases and J dropped 2; count of bases not matched to a gene: 4.